What follows are 28 T cell receptor beta chains derived from one specimen sequenced in a study of CD8+ T cells in alopecia areata. RNA extraction and reverse transcription yielded cDNA as sequencing template. The data were produced by immunoSEQ multiplex PCR, yet TCRdb's version contains in-frame clones alone and is incomplete. This table holds about 270,000 clones, about 60% found once. Stated treatment: oral pan-JAK inhibitor, 5-10 mg twice daily. The source was CD4+ T cells sorted from blood, collected around week 54, from a patient treated with tofacitinib. All receptors come from a human donor with alopecia areata.

The chain is built from TRBV5-1 and TRBJ2-1; D might be TRBD1 (5 bases). Trimming left V 4 bases short and J 1 base short, with 12 bases between. Germline values: CDR1 SGHRS, CDR2 YFSETQ. This CDR3 comprises 15 residues. The CDR3 coding sequence is TGCGCCAGCAGCGGAACAGGACCTTCCTACAATGAGCAGTTCTTC. Protein: CASSGTGPSYNEQFF. The whole variable domain, remainder taken from reference TRBV5-1 and TRBJ2-1, is KAGVTQTPRYLIKTRGQQVTLSCSPISGHRSVSWYQQTPGQGLQFLFEYFSETQRNKGNFPGRFSGRQFSNSRSEMNVSTLELGDSALYLCASSGTGPSYNEQFFGPGTRLTVL.

The chain links TRBV29-1 to TRBJ2-5; 7 positions agree with TRBD1. The CDR3 runs 12 residues. The V and J ends lost 6 bases and 2 bases, in that order; junction bases with no gene match: 3. In germline, CDR1 is SQVTM, CDR2 ANQGSEA. The CDR3 nucleotides read TGCAGCGTGGGACAGAGACAAGAGACCCAGTACTTC. It specifies CSVGQRQETQYF.

The rearrangement links TRBV5-4 to TRBJ2-1, with 8 bases matching TRBD1. The CDR3 has 15 residues. Trimming at V came to 0 bases and at J to 7 bases, leaving 6 bases not matched to a gene. Germline-derived CDR1 and CDR2 are SGHNT and YYREEE (reference sequence). CDR3 amino acids: CASSLGQGKINEQFF. In DNA, the CDR3 is TGTGCCAGCAGCTTGGGACAGGGGAAAATTAATGAGCAGTTCTTC. Together with reference TRBV5-4 and TRBJ2-1, the CDR3 gives the full variable domain: ETGVTQSPTHLIKTRGQQVTLRCSSQSGHNTVSWYQQALGQGPQFIFQYYREEENGRGNFPPRFSGLQFPNYSSELNVNALELDDSALYLCASSLGQGKINEQFFGPGTRLTVL.

This clone turned up a few times. In the same sample, other DNA sequences code for this CDR3. The CDR3 region is CASSLGQNTEAFF. CDR3 DNA: TGTGCCAGCAGCTTAGGACAGAACACTGAAGCTTTCTTT. The V and J genes are TRBV7-3 and TRBJ1-1, with D possibly TRBD1 on 5 matching bases. Germline lookup yields CDR1 SGHTA and CDR2 FQGTGA. This CDR3 has 13 residues. With 2 bases removed from V and 1 base from J, the gap between germline ends came to 5 bases. The full variable domain, with the rest looked up from reference TRBV7-3 and TRBJ1-1, is GAGVSQTPSNKVTEKGKYVELRCDPISGHTALYWYRQSLGQGPEFLIYFQGTGAADDSGLPNDRFFAVRPEGSVSTLKIQRTERGDSAVYLCASSLGQNTEAFFGQGTRLTVV.

The chain carries TRBV29-1 and TRBJ2-4, with TRBD1 matching 7 bases. V shed 4 bases, J shed 8 bases, and the junction held 2 bases outside the gene matches. Germline values: CDR1 SQVTM, CDR2 ANQGSEA. The CDR3 loop spans 11 amino acids. The DNA for the CDR3 is TGCAGCGTTGGTCAGGGGGACATTCAGTACTTC. It specifies CSVGQGDIQYF.

V gene TRBV6-5 combines with J gene TRBJ1-3; D gene ambiguous. This CDR3 is 14 amino acids long. V lost 2 bases and J lost 5, with 10 bases in between. Germline V gene sequence: CDR1 MNHEY, CDR2 SVGAGI. The DNA for the CDR3 is TGTGCCAGCAGTTACCTGTCGGACCGAAACACCATATATTTT. Its translation: CASSYLSDRNTIYF.

The rearrangement links TRBV7-2 to TRBJ2-3, with a possible D match to TRBD1 (6 bases). The CDR3 runs 15 residues. Germline-derived CDR1 and CDR2 are SGHTA and FQGNSA. V lost 5 bases to trimming and J lost 4 bases, with 16 bases between them. In DNA, the CDR3 is TGTGCCAGCAGCGCCCAATGGGGGCTGTCAGATACGCAGTATTTT. This translates into CASSAQWGLSDTQYF.

This clone was seen a handful of times. CDR3 nucleotides: TGCGCCAGCAGCCAGCAGACAGGGGTGGATGAAAAACTGTTTTTT. Its protein product is CASSQQTGVDEKLFF. The chain employs TRBV4-3 and TRBJ1-4, with 8 bases fitting TRBD1. Looked up from germline, CDR1 is LGHNA and CDR2 is YSLEER. This CDR3 contains 15 residues. V lost 3 bases to trimming and J lost 6 bases; unmatched junction nucleotides: 6.

The V gene is TRBV6-5, the J gene TRBJ2-7; 13 nucleotides align to TRBD2. Germline-derived CDR1 and CDR2 are MNHEY and SVGAGI. The CDR3 has 15 amino acids. Trimming removed 6 bases from V and 2 bases from J; junction bases left unmatched: 4. CDR3 DNA: TGTGCCAGCAGGGCGGGGACTAGCGGGACCTACGAGCAGTACTTC. Encoded protein: CASRAGTSGTYEQYF.

In this sample, this clone turned up a few times. This CDR3 reads CASSHRESGATYEQYF. The CDR3 DNA sequence: TGTGCCAGCAGCCACAGGGAGTCTGGGGCCACCTACGAGCAGTACTTC. This sequence joins TRBV4-2 and TRBJ2-7; perhaps D is TRBD1 or TRBD2 (5 bases each). With 3 bases removed from V and 2 bases from J, the gap between germline ends came to 17 bases. Germline V gives CDR1 LGHNA, CDR2 YNFKEQ. The CDR3 contains 16 residues.

CDR3 protein: CASSYRAGSTDTQYF. CDR3 in DNA: TGTGCCAGCAGTTATCGGGCAGGATCCACAGATACGCAGTATTTT. This chain uses TRBV6-5 with TRBJ2-3, with D hard to call. V dropped 3 bases and J dropped 2 bases, with 12 bases sitting between them. Germline CDR1 reads MNHEY; CDR2 reads SVGAGI. The CDR3 has 15 residues.

The gene calls are TRBV25-1 and TRBJ1-6, with D tentatively TRBD1 (5 bases). V was trimmed by 2 bases and J by 10 bases, leaving 12 bases between them. Germline loops: CDR1 MGHDK, CDR2 SYGVNS. The CDR3 covers 14 residues. CDR3 coding DNA: TGTGCCAGCAGTGAACCCCAGGGTAACTCACCCCTCCACTTT. Residues: CASSEPQGNSPLHF.

The chain recombines TRBV11-2 with TRBJ2-1; 13 nucleotides agree with TRBD2. The CDR3 extends over 17 amino acids. In germline, CDR1 is SGHAT, CDR2 FQNNGV. J lost 7 bases, V lost 4 bases, and 10 bases had no gene match. The CDR3 is CASSSATGLAGRNEQFF. The CDR3, as DNA: TGTGCCAGCAGCTCAGCGACGGGACTAGCGGGGCGGAATGAGCAGTTCTTC.

The V and J genes are TRBV2 and TRBJ2-2; no reliable D call. The V end was cut by 5 bases, the J end by 4 bases, with 8 bases between. Germline assignment: CDR1 SNHLY and CDR2 FYNNEI. The CDR3 runs 13 residues. Here the CDR3 DNA reads TGTGCCAGCAGTCCAGAGTCCACCGGGGAGCTGTTTTTT. It encodes CASSPESTGELFF.

This clone was seen many times. The rearrangement uses TRBV15 and TRBJ1-3; 10 nucleotides match TRBD1. Germline V CDR1 and CDR2: LNHNV, YYDKDF (reference sequence). Losses at the gene ends were 5 bases for V and 0 bases for J; bases not matched to a gene: 7. The CDR3 is 17 amino acids. CDR3 bases: TGTGCCACCAGCGACCGGGACAGGGGAACCTCTGGAAACACCATATATTTT. Its protein is CATSDRDRGTSGNTIYF. The full variable domain, rest sourced from reference TRBV15 and TRBJ1-3, is DAMVIQNPRYQVTQFGKPVTLSCSQTLNHNVMYWYQQKSSQAPKLLFHYYDKDFNNEADTPDNFQSRRPNTSFCFLDIRSPGLGDTAMYLCATSDRDRGTSGNTIYFGEGSWLTVV.

This clone has just a few counts. The CDR3 protein is CASGSGQGREETQYF. In DNA form, the CDR3 reads TGTGCCAGCGGAAGCGGACAGGGGCGGGAGGAGACCCAGTACTTC. The chain is built from TRBV6-1 and TRBJ2-5; TRBD1 aligns across 9 bases. With 8 bases clipped from V and 5 bases from J, the junction kept 12 bases outside the gene matches. Germline V gene lookup returns CDR1 MNHNS and CDR2 SASEGT. The CDR3 is made up of 15 amino acids.

This clone was found a few times. This chain joins TRBV29-1 and TRBJ2-7, with a possible D match to TRBD1 (6 bases). This CDR3 has 14 residues. Trimming pared 4 bases from V and 2 bases from J, leaving 15 bases between. In germline, CDR1 is SQVTM, CDR2 ANQGSEA. CDR3 protein: CSVGRTDPPYEQYF. The CDR3 DNA follows: TGCAGCGTTGGCAGGACAGACCCACCCTACGAGCAGTACTTC.

The sample holds one count of this clone. The rearrangement joins TRBV27 to TRBJ2-2; the D is unclear. Looked up from germline, CDR1 is MNHEY and CDR2 is SMNVEV (reference sequence). The CDR3 has 17 residues. The V and J ends lost 3 bases and 6 bases respectively, with 20 bases between them. The CDR3 coding sequence is TGTGCCAGCAGTTTTATCGGTCGGGTCGGACCACCCGGGGAGCTGTTTTTT. Amino acids: CASSFIGRVGPPGELFF.

The gene calls are TRBV5-1 and TRBJ2-5; 8 bases line up with TRBD2. The ends lost 4 bases at V and 2 bases at J; junction bases unmatched: 10. The V gene's germline CDR1 is SGHRS and CDR2 YFSETQ. The CDR3 runs 16 residues. In DNA, the CDR3 is TGCGCCAGCAGCCTTCGACCAGCGGGGGAGCAAGAGACCCAGTACTTC. This sequence encodes CASSLRPAGEQETQYF.

The V gene is TRBV9, the J gene TRBJ1-1, with 8 bases lining up with TRBD1. The CDR3 has 15 amino acids. V trimming: 4 bases; J trimming: 6 bases; junction bases outside the gene matches: 11. CDR1 SGDLS and CDR2 YYNGEE come from the germline V gene. The CDR3 DNA reads as TGTGCCAGCAGCCCTGGACAGGGTATGATTGCTGAAGCTTTCTTT. It codes for CASSPGQGMIAEAFF.

This clone has more than one count but fewer than ten. The V call is TRBV29-1, the J call TRBJ2-2; the match to TRBD2 covers 10 bases. The germline CDR1 and CDR2 sequences are SQVTM and ANQGSEA. V trimming: 6 bases; J trimming: 4 bases; junction bases outside the gene matches: 8. The CDR3 spans 15 residues. The CDR3 DNA sequence: TGCAGCGTGTCTAGCGGGGGCGGTGGCACCGGGGAGCTGTTTTTT. Its protein product is CSVSSGGGGTGELFF.

The V and J genes are TRBV18 and TRBJ2-1; a weak D match, TRBD2 (6 bases). Germline V CDR1 and CDR2: KGHSH, LQKENI. Trimming took off 1 base at V and 0 bases at J, with 13 bases between the two ends. This CDR3 is built from 17 residues. CDR3 in amino acids: CASSPQRAGSSYNEQFF. The CDR3 DNA reads as TGTGCCAGCTCACCACAACGGGCGGGAAGCTCCTACAATGAGCAGTTCTTC.

The chain employs TRBV30 and TRBJ1-1; TRBD1 aligns across 7 bases. Unmatched junction bases numbered 8, after V lost 2 bases and J lost 11 bases. The germline gives CDR1 GTSNPN, CDR2 SVGIG (reference sequence). The CDR3 covers 12 residues. CDR3 loop: CAWSPKGTVAFF. The CDR3 region has the DNA TGTGCCTGGAGTCCGAAGGGGACAGTTGCTTTCTTT.

Notes on this clone: One end of the junction does not line up with germline, which may come from a read error. This chain joins TRBV30 and TRBJ2-7, with D possibly matching TRBD2 (6 bases). This CDR3 is built from 14 residues. Germline V gene sequence: CDR1 GTSNPN, CDR2 SVGIG (reference sequence). The CDR3 sequence: CAWSPWGVSHEQYF. CDR3 coding DNA: TGTGCCTGGAGTCCCTGGGGGGTCTCCCACGAGCAGTACTTC.

Of note for this clone: The same CDR3 also results from other DNA sequences found in this sample. The rearrangement links TRBV4-2 to TRBJ1-2, with no clear D. Germline V gene lookup returns CDR1 LGHNA and CDR2 YNFKEQ. Trimming took off 0 bases at V and 1 base at J, with 3 bases between the two ends. This CDR3 spans 13 amino acids. The CDR3 sequence: CASSQEGNYGYTF. The CDR3 bases are TGTGCCAGCAGCCAAGAGGGTAACTATGGCTACACCTTC.

V is TRBV29-1 and J is TRBJ1-2; possibly TRBD1 for D (5 bases). Trimming took 4 bases from V and 0 from J, leaving 9 bases between them. Germline lookup yields CDR1 SQVTM and CDR2 ANQGSEA. The CDR3 is 13 residues long. CDR3 amino acids: CSVVGQTNYGYTF. Here the CDR3 DNA reads TGCAGCGTTGTGGGGCAGACTAACTATGGCTACACCTTC.

V is TRBV30 and J is TRBJ1-2; D is ambiguous. The CDR3 runs 13 residues. The V end was cut by 0 bases, the J end by 4 bases, with 9 bases between. The V gene's germline CDR1 is GTSNPN and CDR2 SVGIG (reference sequence). The CDR3 sequence: CAWSVTRFYGYTF. The CDR3 DNA follows: TGTGCCTGGAGTGTAACCCGATTCTATGGCTACACCTTC.

A few counts support this clone. The chain carries TRBV29-1 and TRBJ1-1; 8 bases are shared with TRBD1. CDR3 length: 12 residues. Per germline, CDR1 SQVTM and CDR2 ANQGSEA. The junction had 5 bases not matched to a gene; V was cut back by 6 bases and J by 5 bases. CDR3 coding DNA: TGCAGCGTGGACAGGGTTGGAACTGAAGCTTTCTTT. The encoded protein is CSVDRVGTEAFF.